A few counts support the clone carrying this TCR beta chain. The authors' processing: Reference gene primer amplification yielded estimated nucleated cell counts. Generated by immunoSEQ multiplex PCR, the TCRdb table keeps only in-frame clones and is missing some. D and trimming were read from the DNA, whereas the V and J calls and clone size are those reported in that table. The table records approximately 110,000 clones, approximately 85% of them present only once. The sample comes from a study of blood T cell repertoires in COVID-19. Study-wide context: COVID-19 samples from acute and convalescent phases originated in the United States, Italy and Spain. T cells, B-cell-depleted T cells, or PBMCs provided the cDNA or gDNA that served as material.

Unmatched junction bases numbered 9, after V lost 5 bases and J lost 6 bases. Germline V lookup: CDR1 SEHNR, CDR2 FQNEAQ (reference sequence). The CDR3 covers 14 residues. The V and J genes are TRBV7-9 and TRBJ2-7; 8 nucleotides match TRBD1. This receptor was obtained from a human donor in a cohort sampled during active COVID-19. The specimen was peripheral blood. For the CDR3, the DNA is TGTGCCAGCAGCAACCGCCAGGGGGCTCTCGAGCAGTACTTC. This gives the protein CASSNRQGALEQYF.